This T cell receptor (beta chain) appears in the sequencing data of a study of blood T cells in healthy people across ages. Germline V gene data show CDR1 as LGHNA and CDR2 as YSLEER. The ends were cut back, 3 bases at V and 4 bases at J, with 13 bases in the middle. The CDR3 loop spans 15 amino acids. Per-sample PBMC isolation yielded at least 7 million cells. Total RNA extracted from each sample amounted to at least 5 micrograms. PCR was performed a second time for about 7 to 12 cycles using a sample-barcoded 5' primer and a J-beta primer mix. TCRdb reanalysed the 5' RACE reads using MiXCR and keeps one entry per CDR3 protein. The sample has over 1.5 million distinct CDR3 sequences, just under 50% seen once; the top ten hold over 2%.

This chain links TRBV4-3 with TRBJ2-1; possibly TRBD1 for D (5 bases). This sequence originates from a woman between 35 and 50 years old in good health. The sequencing input was blood. The CDR3 protein is CASSQGLPRYNEQFF. The DNA of the CDR3 is TGCGCCAGCAGCCAGGGGCTACCCAGGTACAATGAGCAGTTCTTC.